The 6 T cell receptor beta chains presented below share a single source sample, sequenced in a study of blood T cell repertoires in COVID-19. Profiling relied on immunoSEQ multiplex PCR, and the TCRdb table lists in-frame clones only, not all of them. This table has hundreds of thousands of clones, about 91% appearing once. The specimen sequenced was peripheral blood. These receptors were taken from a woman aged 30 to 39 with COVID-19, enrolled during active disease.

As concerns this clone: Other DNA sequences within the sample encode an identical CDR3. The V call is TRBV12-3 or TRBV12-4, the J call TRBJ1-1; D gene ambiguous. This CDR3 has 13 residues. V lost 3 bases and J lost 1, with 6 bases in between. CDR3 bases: TGTGCCAGCAGTTTGGAGAAGAACACTGAAGCTTTCTTT. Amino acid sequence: CASSLEKNTEAFF.

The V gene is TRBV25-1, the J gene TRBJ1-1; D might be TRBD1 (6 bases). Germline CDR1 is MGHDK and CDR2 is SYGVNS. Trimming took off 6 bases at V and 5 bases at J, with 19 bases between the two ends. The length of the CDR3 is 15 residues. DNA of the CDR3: TGTGCCAGCAGCCCCTCCAAGGGGGGGGCGACTGAAGCTTTCTTT. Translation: CASSPSKGGATEAFF.

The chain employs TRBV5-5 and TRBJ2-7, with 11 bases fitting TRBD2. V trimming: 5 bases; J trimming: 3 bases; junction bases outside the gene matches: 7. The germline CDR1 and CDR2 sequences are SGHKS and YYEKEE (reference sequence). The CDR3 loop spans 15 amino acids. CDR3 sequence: CASSSTSGELYEQYV. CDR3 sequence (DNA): TGTGCCAGCAGTTCGACTAGCGGGGAACTCTACGAGCAGTACGTC.

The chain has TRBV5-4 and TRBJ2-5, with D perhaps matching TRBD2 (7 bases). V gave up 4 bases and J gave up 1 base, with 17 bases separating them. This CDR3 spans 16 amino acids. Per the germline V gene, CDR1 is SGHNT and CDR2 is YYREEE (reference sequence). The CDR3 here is CASSPRGGAAQETQYF. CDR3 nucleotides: TGTGCCAGCAGCCCCCGAGGGGGGGCCGCCCAAGAGACCCAGTACTTC. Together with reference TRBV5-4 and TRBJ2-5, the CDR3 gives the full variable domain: ETGVTQSPTHLIKTRGQQVTLRCSSQSGHNTVSWYQQALGQGPQFIFQYYREEENGRGNFPPRFSGLQFPNYSSELNVNALELDDSALYLCASSPRGGAAQETQYFGPGTRLLVL.

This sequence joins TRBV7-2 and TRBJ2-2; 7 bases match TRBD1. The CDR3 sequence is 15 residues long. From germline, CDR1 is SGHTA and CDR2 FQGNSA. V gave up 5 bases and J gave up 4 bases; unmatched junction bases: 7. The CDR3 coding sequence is TGTGCCAGCAGCACGACAGGGAGAGGCACCGGGGAGCTGTTTTTT. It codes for CASSTTGRGTGELFF.

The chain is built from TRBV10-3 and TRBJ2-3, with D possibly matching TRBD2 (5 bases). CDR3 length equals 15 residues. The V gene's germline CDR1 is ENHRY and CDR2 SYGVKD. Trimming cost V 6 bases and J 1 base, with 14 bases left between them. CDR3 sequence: CAISISGEGTDTQYF. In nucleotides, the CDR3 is TGTGCCATCAGCATAAGCGGAGAGGGCACAGATACGCAGTATTTT.